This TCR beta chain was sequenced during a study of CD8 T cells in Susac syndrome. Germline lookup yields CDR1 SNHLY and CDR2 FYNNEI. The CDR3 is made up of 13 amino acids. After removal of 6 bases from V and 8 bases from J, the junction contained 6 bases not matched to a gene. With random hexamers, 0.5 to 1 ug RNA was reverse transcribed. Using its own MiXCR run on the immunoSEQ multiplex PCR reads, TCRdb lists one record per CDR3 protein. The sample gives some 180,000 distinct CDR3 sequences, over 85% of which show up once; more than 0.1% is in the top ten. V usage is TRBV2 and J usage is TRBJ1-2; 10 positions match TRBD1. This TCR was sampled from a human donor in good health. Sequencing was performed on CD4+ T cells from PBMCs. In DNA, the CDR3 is TGTGCCAGCAGCCTTCGACAGGGGGCCGGCTACACCTTC. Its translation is CASSLRQGAGYTF.